One and the same sample provided the 15 T cell receptor beta chains below, sequenced in a study of blood T cells in healthy people across ages. With a J-beta primer mix and a sample-barcoded 5' primer, a second PCR ran about 7 to 12 cycles. TCRdb reanalysed the 5' RACE reads using MiXCR and keeps one entry per CDR3 protein. The data show more than 1 million distinct CDR3 sequences, under 45% seen once. Specimen: blood. The source of these receptors is a woman aged 55-69 years in good health.

J is TRBJ1-2 and V is TRBV30; D may be TRBD1 (5 bases). The V gene's germline CDR1 is GTSNPN and CDR2 SVGIG (reference sequence). Trimming cost V 5 bases and J 5 bases, with 15 bases left between them. The CDR3 length is 13 residues. The CDR3 reads CAWGWGPIYGYTF. CDR3 sequence (DNA): TGTGCCTGGGGTTGGGGACCGATATATGGCTACACCTTC.

The table lists this clonotype with a few counts. The J gene is TRBJ2-5, the V gene TRBV11-2; D tentatively fits TRBD1 or TRBD2 (5 bases each). The CDR3 length is 16 residues. Germline V gene sequence: CDR1 SGHAT, CDR2 FQNNGV. The ends were cut back, 5 bases at V and 5 bases at J, with 21 bases in the middle. Here the CDR3 reads CASSDIGTHRAETQYF. DNA for the CDR3: TGTGCCAGCAGCGATATTGGGACCCACCGAGCGGAGACCCAGTACTTC.

The chain links TRBV12-3 or TRBV12-4 to TRBJ1-4; TRBD1 is a possible D gene (6 bases). The CDR3 sequence is 14 residues long. The V and J ends lost 5 bases and 8 bases respectively, with 15 bases between them. CDR3 coding DNA: TGTGCCAGCAGTCCCATAGACAGGAGGGAAAAACTGTTTTTT. It yields the protein CASSPIDRREKLFF.

In this sample, this clonotype turned up a few times. The genes are TRBV7-9 and TRBJ2-3, with 7 bases matching TRBD1. This CDR3 is 15 amino acids long. Unmatched junction bases numbered 5, after V lost 1 base and J lost 4 bases. The V gene's germline CDR1 is SEHNR and CDR2 FQNEAQ (reference sequence). CDR3 bases: TGTGCCAGCAGCTTAGGACAGGGAATGCCAGATACGCAGTATTTT. It specifies CASSLGQGMPDTQYF.

V usage is TRBV4-1 and J usage is TRBJ1-6, with 7 bases that match TRBD1. CDR1 is MGHRA, CDR2 YSYEKL, per germline. The CDR3 has 15 amino acids. Trimming took 3 bases from V and 5 from J; bases not matched to a gene: 4. DNA of the CDR3: TGCGCCAGCAGCCACACCGACAGGGATAATTCACCCCTCCACTTT. Protein: CASSHTDRDNSPLHF.

The V gene is TRBV7-2, the J gene TRBJ2-5; 8 nucleotides agree with TRBD2. The J call may be wrong; the DNA end is better matched by TRBJ2-7. From germline, CDR1 is SGHTA and CDR2 FQGNSA. The CDR3 runs 16 residues. The CDR3 DNA sequence: TGTGCCAGCAGCTTAAACGGGGGGGCCATAGGAAGCGAGCAGTACTTC. This codes for CASSLNGGAIGSEQYF.

This clonotype was found many times. DNA for the CDR3: TGTGCCAGCAGTTACCCCCCCGGAGGCAGAAGTCAAGAGACCCAGTACTTC. It is translated as CASSYPPGGRSQETQYF. The gene calls are TRBV6-6 and TRBJ2-5, with D tentatively TRBD2 (5 bases). This CDR3 has 17 amino acids. Germline V gene data show CDR1 as MNHNY and CDR2 as SVGAGI (reference sequence). V was trimmed by 2 bases and J by 2 bases, leaving 18 bases between them.

This clonotype has at least ten counts. The chain uses TRBV28 and TRBJ2-6; unclear D gene. Trimming shortened V by 7 bases and J by 6 bases, and 4 bases separated the two germline ends. Germline-derived CDR1 and CDR2 are MDHEN and SYDVKM. The CDR3 runs to 11 residues. The DNA for the CDR3 is TGTGCCAGCACTGAGGCCAACGTCCTGACTTTC. This translates into CASTEANVLTF.

The J gene is TRBJ2-4, the V gene TRBV9; 9 nucleotides agree with TRBD1. The closer fit of TRBJ2-7 to the DNA end suggests the J call may be wrong. The germline V gene encodes CDR1 SGDLS and CDR2 YYNGEE. The CDR3 totals 15 residues. CDR3 bases: TGTGCCAGCAGCGCGACAGGGGGGAGGATCAACGAGCAGTACTTC. Amino acids: CASSATGGRINEQYF.

This clonotype was observed a handful of times. The chain employs TRBV10-2 and TRBJ2-7; unclear D gene. The germline CDR1 and CDR2 sequences are WSHSY and SAAADI. There are 12 residues in the CDR3. The ends were cut back, 8 bases at V and 3 bases at J, with 11 bases in the middle. The CDR3 spells CASSTTNYEQYF. The DNA of the CDR3 is TGCGCCAGCTCTACGACAAACTACGAGCAGTACTTC.

The chain joins TRBV27 to TRBJ1-4, with D possibly being TRBD1 (5 bases). Germline V gene sequence: CDR1 MNHEY, CDR2 SMNVEV (reference sequence). The CDR3 spans 14 residues. V shed 1 base and J shed 2 bases, with 5 bases lying between them. CDR3 nucleotide sequence: TGTGCCAGCAGTTTATGGGGGACTAATGAAAAACTGTTTTTT. The encoded protein is CASSLWGTNEKLFF. Filled out from reference TRBV27 and TRBJ1-4, the complete variable domain reads EAQVTQNPRYLITVTGKKLTVTCSQNMNHEYMSWYRQDPGLGLRQIYYSMNVEVTDKGDVPEGYKVSRKEKRNFPLILESPSPNQTSLYFCASSLWGTNEKLFFGSGTQLSVL.

The V and J genes are TRBV20-1 and TRBJ2-5, with D possibly matching TRBD1 (6 bases). CDR1 and CDR2 from the germline V gene are DFQATT and SNEGSKA (reference sequence). The V and J ends lost 6 bases and 2 bases respectively, with 16 bases between them. The CDR3 covers 14 residues. CDR3 sequence reads: CSALRGDTQETQYF. The CDR3 DNA is TGCAGTGCCCTTCGTGGGGACACACAAGAGACCCAGTACTTC.

This clonotype was counted only a few times. This chain links TRBV5-5 with TRBJ2-1, with 7 bases aligning to TRBD2. Germline V gene data show CDR1 as SGHKS and CDR2 as YYEKEE (reference sequence). V lost 1 base, J lost 3 bases, and 4 bases stayed unmatched. The CDR3 is 15 residues long. Here the CDR3 DNA reads TGTGCCAGCAGCTTGTCCGGGAGGATCTACAATGAGCAGTTCTTC. Its protein is CASSLSGRIYNEQFF.

The J gene is TRBJ2-1, the V gene TRBV29-1, with 8 bases that match TRBD2. V lost 4 bases and J lost 2; bases outside the gene matches: 7. Germline CDR1 is SQVTM and CDR2 is ANQGSEA. The CDR3 is made up of 15 amino acids. The CDR3 is CSVVGAGGPYNEQFF. The CDR3 DNA is TGCAGCGTTGTCGGGGCGGGGGGCCCCTACAATGAGCAGTTCTTC.

The chain carries TRBV5-6 and TRBJ2-1; D might be TRBD2 (6 bases). The length of the CDR3 is 17 residues. V shed 3 bases and J shed 4 bases, with 20 bases lying between them. Germline CDR1 is SGHDT and CDR2 is YYEEEE. The CDR3 sequence is CASSSVLAGPRYNEQFF. The CDR3 coding sequence is TGTGCCAGCAGCTCCGTACTAGCTGGCCCGCGGTACAATGAGCAGTTCTTC.